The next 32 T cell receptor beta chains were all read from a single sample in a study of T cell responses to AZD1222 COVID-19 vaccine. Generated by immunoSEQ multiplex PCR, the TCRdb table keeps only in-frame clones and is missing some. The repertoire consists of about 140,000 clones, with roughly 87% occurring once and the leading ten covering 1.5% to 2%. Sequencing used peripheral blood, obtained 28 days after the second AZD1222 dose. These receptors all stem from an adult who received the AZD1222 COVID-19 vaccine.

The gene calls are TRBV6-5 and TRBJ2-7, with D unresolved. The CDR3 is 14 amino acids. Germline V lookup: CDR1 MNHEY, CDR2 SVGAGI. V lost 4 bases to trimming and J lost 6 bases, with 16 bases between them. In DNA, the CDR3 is TGTGCCAGCAGTTTTACGTGGCCCTCGGGCGAGCAGTACTTC. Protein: CASSFTWPSGEQYF.

The CDR3 protein is CASSPTTYNEQFF. The DNA of the CDR3 is TGTGCCAGCAGCCCAACGACATACAATGAGCAGTTCTTC. The V gene is TRBV7-9, the J gene TRBJ2-1; no reliable D call. Trimming took off 5 bases at V and 4 bases at J, with 9 bases between the two ends. The V gene's germline CDR1 is SEHNR and CDR2 FQNEAQ (reference sequence). This CDR3 contains 13 residues.

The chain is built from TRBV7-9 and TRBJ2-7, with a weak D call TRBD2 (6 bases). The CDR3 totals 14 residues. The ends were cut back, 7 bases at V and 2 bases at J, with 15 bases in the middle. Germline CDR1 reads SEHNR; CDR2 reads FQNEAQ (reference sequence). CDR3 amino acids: CASMQGGGTYEQYF. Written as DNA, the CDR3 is TGTGCCAGCATGCAAGGCGGAGGGACCTACGAGCAGTACTTC. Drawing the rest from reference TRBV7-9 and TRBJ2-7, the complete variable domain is DTGVSQNPRHKITKRGQNVTFRCDPISEHNRLYWYRQTLGQGPEFLTYFQNEAQLEKSRLLSDRFSAERPKGSFSTLEIQRTEQGDSAMYLCASMQGGGTYEQYFGPGTRLTVT.

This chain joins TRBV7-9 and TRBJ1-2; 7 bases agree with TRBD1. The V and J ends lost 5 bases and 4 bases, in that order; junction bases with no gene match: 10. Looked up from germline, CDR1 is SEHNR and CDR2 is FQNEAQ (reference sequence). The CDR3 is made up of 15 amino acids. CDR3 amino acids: CASSRTVGGGYGYTF. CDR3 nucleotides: TGTGCCAGCAGCCGGACGGTAGGGGGCGGCTATGGCTACACCTTC.

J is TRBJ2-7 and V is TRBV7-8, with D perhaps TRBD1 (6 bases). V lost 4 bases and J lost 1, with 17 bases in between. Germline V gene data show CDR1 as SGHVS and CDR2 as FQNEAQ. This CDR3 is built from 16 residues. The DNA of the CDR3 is TGTGCCAGCAGCTACACCGGTACAGGGAAATCCTACGAGCAGTACTTC. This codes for CASSYTGTGKSYEQYF.

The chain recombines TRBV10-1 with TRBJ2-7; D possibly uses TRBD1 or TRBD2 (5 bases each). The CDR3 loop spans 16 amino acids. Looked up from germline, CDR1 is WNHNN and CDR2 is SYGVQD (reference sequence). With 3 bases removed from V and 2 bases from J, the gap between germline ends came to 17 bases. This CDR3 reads CASSEGGGRAPYEQYF. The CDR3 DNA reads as TGCGCCAGCAGTGAAGGTGGAGGCAGGGCCCCCTACGAGCAGTACTTC.

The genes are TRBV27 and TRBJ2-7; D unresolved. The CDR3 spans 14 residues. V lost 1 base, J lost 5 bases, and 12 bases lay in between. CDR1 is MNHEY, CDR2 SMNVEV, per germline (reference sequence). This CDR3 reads CASSLYSGSDEQYF. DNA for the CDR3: TGTGCCAGCAGTTTATATTCTGGAAGCGACGAGCAGTACTTC.

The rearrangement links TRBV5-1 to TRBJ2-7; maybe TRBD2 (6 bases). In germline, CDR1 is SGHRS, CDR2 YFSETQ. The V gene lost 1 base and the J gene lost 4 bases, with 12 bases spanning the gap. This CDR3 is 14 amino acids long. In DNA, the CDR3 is TGCGCCAGCAGCTTGCATGGAGGGTCATACGAGCAGTACTTC. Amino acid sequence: CASSLHGGSYEQYF.

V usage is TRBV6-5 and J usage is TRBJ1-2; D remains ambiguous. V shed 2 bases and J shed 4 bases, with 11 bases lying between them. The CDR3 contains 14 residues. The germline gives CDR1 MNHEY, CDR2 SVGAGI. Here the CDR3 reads CASSYGVLGYGYTF. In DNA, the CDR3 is TGTGCCAGCAGTTACGGGGTATTAGGCTATGGCTACACCTTC.

In DNA, the CDR3 is TGTGCCGGTTCGAACGCCGGGACAGGCCGATATTCACCCCTCCACTTT. Translating gives CAGSNAGTGRYSPLHF. The J gene is TRBJ1-6, the V gene TRBV28; 8 nucleotides match TRBD1. In germline, CDR1 is MDHEN, CDR2 SYDVKM. This CDR3 region has 16 residues. V shed 11 bases, J shed 8 bases, and the junction held 17 bases outside the gene matches.

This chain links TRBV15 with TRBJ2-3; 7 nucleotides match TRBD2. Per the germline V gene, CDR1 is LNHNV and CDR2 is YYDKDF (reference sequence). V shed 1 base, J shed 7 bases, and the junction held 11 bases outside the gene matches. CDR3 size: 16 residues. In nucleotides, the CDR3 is TGTGCCACCAGCAGAGGCCTAGCGGACCCAGAGAATACGCAGTATTTT. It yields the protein CATSRGLADPENTQYF. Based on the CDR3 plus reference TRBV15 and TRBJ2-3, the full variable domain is DAMVIQNPRYQVTQFGKPVTLSCSQTLNHNVMYWYQQKSSQAPKLLFHYYDKDFNNEADTPDNFQSRRPNTSFCFLDIRSPGLGDTAMYLCATSRGLADPENTQYFGPGTRLTVL.

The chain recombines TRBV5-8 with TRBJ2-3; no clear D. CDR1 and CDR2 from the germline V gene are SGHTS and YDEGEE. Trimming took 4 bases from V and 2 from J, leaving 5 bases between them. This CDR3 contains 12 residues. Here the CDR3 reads CASSTATDTQYF. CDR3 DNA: TGTGCCAGCAGCACCGCCACAGATACGCAGTATTTT.

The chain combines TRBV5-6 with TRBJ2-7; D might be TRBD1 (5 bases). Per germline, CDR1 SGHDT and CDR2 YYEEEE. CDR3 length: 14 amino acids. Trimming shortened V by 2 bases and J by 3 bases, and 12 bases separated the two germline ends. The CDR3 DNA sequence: TGTGCCAGCAGCTTCTCAGAGGACAACTACGAGCAGTACTTC. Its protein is CASSFSEDNYEQYF.

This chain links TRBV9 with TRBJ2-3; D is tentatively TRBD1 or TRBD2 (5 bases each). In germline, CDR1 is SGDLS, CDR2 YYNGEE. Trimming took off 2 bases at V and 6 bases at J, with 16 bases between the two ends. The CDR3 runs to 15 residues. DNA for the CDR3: TGTGCCAGCAGCGTCGGGGCCCCACACATCGATACGCAGTATTTT. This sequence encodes CASSVGAPHIDTQYF.

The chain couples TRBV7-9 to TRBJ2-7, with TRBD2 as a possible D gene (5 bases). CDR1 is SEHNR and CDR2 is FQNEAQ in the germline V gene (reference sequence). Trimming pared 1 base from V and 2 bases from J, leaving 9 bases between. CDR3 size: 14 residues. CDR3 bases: TGTGCCAGCAGCTTAGTGGAGGAACCCTACGAGCAGTACTTC. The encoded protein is CASSLVEEPYEQYF. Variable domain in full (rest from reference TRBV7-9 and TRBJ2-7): DTGVSQNPRHKITKRGQNVTFRCDPISEHNRLYWYRQTLGQGPEFLTYFQNEAQLEKSRLLSDRFSAERPKGSFSTLEIQRTEQGDSAMYLCASSLVEEPYEQYFGPGTRLTVT.

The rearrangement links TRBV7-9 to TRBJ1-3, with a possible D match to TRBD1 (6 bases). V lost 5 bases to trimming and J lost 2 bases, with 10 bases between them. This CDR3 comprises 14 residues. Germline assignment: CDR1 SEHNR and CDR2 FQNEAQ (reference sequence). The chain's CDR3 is CASSPTGTGNTIYF. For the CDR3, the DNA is TGTGCCAGCAGCCCCACAGGGACTGGAAACACCATATATTTT.

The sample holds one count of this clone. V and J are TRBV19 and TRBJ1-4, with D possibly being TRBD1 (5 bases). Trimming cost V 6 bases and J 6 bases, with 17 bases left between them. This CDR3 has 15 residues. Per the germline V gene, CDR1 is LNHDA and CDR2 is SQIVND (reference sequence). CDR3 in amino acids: CASRPRGQPHEKLFF. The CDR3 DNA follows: TGTGCCAGTAGACCTCGGGGCCAACCCCATGAAAAACTGTTTTTT.

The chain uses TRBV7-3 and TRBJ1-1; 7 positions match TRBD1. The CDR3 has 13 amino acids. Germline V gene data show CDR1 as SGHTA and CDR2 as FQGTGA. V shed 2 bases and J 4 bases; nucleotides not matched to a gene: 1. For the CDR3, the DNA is TGTGCCAGCAGCTTATCAGGGGGCACTGAAGCTTTCTTT. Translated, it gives CASSLSGGTEAFF. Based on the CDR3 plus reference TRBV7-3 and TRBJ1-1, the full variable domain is GAGVSQTPSNKVTEKGKYVELRCDPISGHTALYWYRQSLGQGPEFLIYFQGTGAADDSGLPNDRFFAVRPEGSVSTLKIQRTERGDSAVYLCASSLSGGTEAFFGQGTRLTVV.

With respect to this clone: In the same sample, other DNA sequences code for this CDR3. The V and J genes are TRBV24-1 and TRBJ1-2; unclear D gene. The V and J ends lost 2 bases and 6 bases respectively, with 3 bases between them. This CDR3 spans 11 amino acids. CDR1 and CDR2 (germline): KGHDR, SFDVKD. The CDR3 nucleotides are TGTGCCACCAGTGATTCCAATGGCTACACCTTC. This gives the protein CATSDSNGYTF.

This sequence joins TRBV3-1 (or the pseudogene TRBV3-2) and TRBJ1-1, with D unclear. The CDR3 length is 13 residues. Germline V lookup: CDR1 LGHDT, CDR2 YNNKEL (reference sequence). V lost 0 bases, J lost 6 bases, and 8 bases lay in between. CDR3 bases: TGTGCCAGCAGCCAAGATCTCGCTTCTGAAGCTTTCTTT. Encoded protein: CASSQDLASEAFF.

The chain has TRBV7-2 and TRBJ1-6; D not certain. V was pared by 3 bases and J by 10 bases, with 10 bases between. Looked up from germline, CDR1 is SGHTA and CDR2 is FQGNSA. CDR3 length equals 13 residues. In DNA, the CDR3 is TGTGCCAGCAGCTTTGACACGACCTCACCCCTCCACTTT. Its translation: CASSFDTTSPLHF. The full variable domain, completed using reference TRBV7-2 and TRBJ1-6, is GAGVSQSPSNKVTEKGKDVELRCDPISGHTALYWYRQSLGQGLEFLIYFQGNSAPDKSGLPSDRFSAERTGGSVSTLTIQRTQQEDSAVYLCASSFDTTSPLHFGNGTRLTVT.

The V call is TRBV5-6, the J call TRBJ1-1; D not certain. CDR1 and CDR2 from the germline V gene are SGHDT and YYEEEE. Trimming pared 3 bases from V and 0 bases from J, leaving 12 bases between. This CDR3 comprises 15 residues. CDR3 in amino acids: CASSSTDLMNTEAFF. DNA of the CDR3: TGTGCCAGCAGCTCGACGGACCTCATGAACACTGAAGCTTTCTTT.

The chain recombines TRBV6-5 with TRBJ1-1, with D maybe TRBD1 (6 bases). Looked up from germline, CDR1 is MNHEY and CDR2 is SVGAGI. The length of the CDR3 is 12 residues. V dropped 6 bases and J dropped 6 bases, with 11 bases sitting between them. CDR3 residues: CASRTRGPEAFF. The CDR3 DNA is TGTGCCAGCAGAACGCGGGGGCCTGAAGCTTTCTTT.

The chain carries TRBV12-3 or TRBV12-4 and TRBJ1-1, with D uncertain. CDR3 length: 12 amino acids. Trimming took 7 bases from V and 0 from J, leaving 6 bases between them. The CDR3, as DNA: TGTGCCAGCAAAAGGGTGAACACTGAAGCTTTCTTT. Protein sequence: CASKRVNTEAFF.

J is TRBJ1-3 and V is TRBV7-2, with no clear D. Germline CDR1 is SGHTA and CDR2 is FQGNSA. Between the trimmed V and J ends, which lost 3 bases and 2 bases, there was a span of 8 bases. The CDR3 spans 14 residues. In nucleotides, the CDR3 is TGTGCCAGCAGCTTGATGTGGACTGGAAACACCATATATTTT. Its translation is CASSLMWTGNTIYF.

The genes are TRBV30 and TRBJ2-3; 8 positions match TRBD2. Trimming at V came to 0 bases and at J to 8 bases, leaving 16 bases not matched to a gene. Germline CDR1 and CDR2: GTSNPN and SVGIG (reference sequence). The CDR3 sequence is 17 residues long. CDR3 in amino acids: CAWSVDVIAGSGGTQYF. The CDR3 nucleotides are TGTGCCTGGAGTGTAGATGTAATAGCGGGAAGCGGGGGTACGCAGTATTTT.

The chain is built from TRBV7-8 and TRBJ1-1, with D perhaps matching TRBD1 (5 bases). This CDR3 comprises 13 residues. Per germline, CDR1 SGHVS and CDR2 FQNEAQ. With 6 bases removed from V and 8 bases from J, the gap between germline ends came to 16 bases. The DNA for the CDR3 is TGTGCCAGCAGGCTCCCCGCCGGGACCGAAGCTTTCTTT. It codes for CASRLPAGTEAFF.

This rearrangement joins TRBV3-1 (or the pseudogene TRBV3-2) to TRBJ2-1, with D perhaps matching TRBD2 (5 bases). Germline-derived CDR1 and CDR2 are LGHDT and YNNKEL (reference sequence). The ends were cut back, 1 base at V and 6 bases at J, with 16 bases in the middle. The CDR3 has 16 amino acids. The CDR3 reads CASSQAGVSGGNEQFF. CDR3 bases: TGTGCCAGCAGCCAAGCCGGGGTAAGTGGAGGCAATGAGCAGTTCTTC.

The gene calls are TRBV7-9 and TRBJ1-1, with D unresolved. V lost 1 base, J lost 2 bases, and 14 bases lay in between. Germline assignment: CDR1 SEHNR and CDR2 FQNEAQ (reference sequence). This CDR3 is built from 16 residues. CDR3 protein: CASSLDREWVNTEAFF. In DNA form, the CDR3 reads TGTGCCAGCAGCTTAGACCGGGAGTGGGTAAACACTGAAGCTTTCTTT.

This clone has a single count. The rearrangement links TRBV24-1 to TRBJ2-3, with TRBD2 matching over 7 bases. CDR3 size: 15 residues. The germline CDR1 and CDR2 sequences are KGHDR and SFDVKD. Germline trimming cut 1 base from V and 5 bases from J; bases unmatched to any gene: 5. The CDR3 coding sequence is TGTGCCACCAGTGATTTTTTGGCGGGAGAAGATACGCAGTATTTT. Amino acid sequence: CATSDFLAGEDTQYF.

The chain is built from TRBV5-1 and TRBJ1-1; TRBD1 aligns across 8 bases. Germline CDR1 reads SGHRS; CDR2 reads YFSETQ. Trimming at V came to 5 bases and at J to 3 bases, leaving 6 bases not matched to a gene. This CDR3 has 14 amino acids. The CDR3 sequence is CASRPQGADTEAFF. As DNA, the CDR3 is TGCGCCAGCAGGCCCCAGGGGGCTGACACTGAAGCTTTCTTT.

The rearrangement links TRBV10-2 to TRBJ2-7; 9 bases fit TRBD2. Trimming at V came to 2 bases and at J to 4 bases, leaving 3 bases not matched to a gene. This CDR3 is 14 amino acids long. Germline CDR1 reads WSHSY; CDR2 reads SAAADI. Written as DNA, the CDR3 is TGCGCCAGCAGTGAGGTTGCGGGAGGGTACGAGCAGTACTTC. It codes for CASSEVAGGYEQYF.